These 32 T cell receptor beta chains were all obtained from the same sample, sequenced in a study of human T cells and chemical hapten exposure. Described time point: patch test 2, 6 weeks after DPC sensitization. Treatment indicated: therapeutic diphenylcyclopropenone sensitization with weekly scalp DPC. TCRdb used MiXCR to reprocess the RACE reads, holding one entry per CDR3 protein. The sample shows more than 85,000 distinct CDR3 sequences, roughly 9.6% of them seen only once. This specimen consisted of whole blood, obtained in connection with sensitization to the hapten diphenylcyclopropenone (DPC). These receptors all come from a man in his forties or fifties with alopecia areata. Some clones in this sample may be carry-over from other donors' samples.

A few counts support this clonotype. The chain employs TRBV6-2 or TRBV6-3 and TRBJ1-5, with D perhaps TRBD1 (6 bases). The V end lost 2 bases, the J end lost 4 bases, and 12 bases lay between the germline ends. Germline loops: CDR1 MNHEY, CDR2 SVGEGT. There are 15 residues in the CDR3. CDR3 nucleotide sequence: TGTGCCAGCAGTTACGGGACATCTGGTAATCAGCCCCAGCATTTT. Its protein is CASSYGTSGNQPQHF.

In its sample, this clonotype was seen a few times. The gene calls are TRBV20-1 and TRBJ2-7, with D tentatively TRBD1 (5 bases). Germline CDR1 reads DFQATT; CDR2 reads SNEGSKA (reference sequence). Trimming removed 5 bases at V and 6 bases at J, with 14 bases between. The CDR3 totals 12 residues. CDR3: CSALDQGIEQYF. In DNA form, the CDR3 reads TGCAGTGCTCTAGACCAGGGAATCGAGCAGTACTTC.

This clonotype was found many times. The gene calls are TRBV6-2 or TRBV6-3 and TRBJ1-2, with 8 bases matching TRBD1. Per germline, CDR1 MNHEY and CDR2 SVGEGT. The CDR3 has 15 amino acids. The trim removed 6 bases at V and 3 bases at J, leaving 9 bases unmatched. The CDR3 loop reads CASSPQGAIDYGYTF. Written as DNA, the CDR3 is TGTGCCAGCAGCCCTCAGGGGGCGATTGACTATGGCTACACCTTC.

In its sample, this clonotype was seen many times. The chain is built from TRBV29-1 and TRBJ2-3; 7 positions match TRBD2. The CDR3 spans 13 residues. Trimming took 7 bases from V and 0 from J; bases not matched to a gene: 4. Germline CDR1 is SQVTM and CDR2 is ANQGSEA. CDR3 sequence (DNA): TGCAGCGGTAATAGCGGGAGCACAGATACGCAGTATTTT. Protein product: CSGNSGSTDTQYF.

The chain has TRBV20-1 and TRBJ2-7, with TRBD1 identical over 9 bases. Germline V gene data show CDR1 as DFQATT and CDR2 as SNEGSKA (reference sequence). The CDR3 has 14 amino acids. With V trimmed by 2 bases and J by 3 bases, 5 bases remained unmatched. In DNA form, the CDR3 reads TGCAGTGCTAGATCGCGGACAGGGGACTACGAGCAGTACTTC. Protein: CSARSRTGDYEQYF.

This sequence joins TRBV7-8 and TRBJ2-3, with unresolved D. Germline CDR1 reads SGHVS; CDR2 reads FQNEAQ. V lost 1 base, J lost 0 bases, and 11 bases lay in between. The CDR3 sequence is 16 residues long. The CDR3: CASSLDSGSSTDTQYF. The CDR3 coding sequence is TGTGCCAGCAGCTTAGATTCGGGTTCTAGCACAGATACGCAGTATTTT.

The V and J genes are TRBV5-6 and TRBJ2-3; TRBD2 aligns across 7 bases. J lost 2 bases, V lost 0 bases, and 6 bases had no gene match. The CDR3 has 16 residues. Germline V gene data show CDR1 as SGHDT and CDR2 as YYEEEE. The CDR3 DNA follows: TGTGCCAGCAGCTTGGGGCGGGAGTCAATCACAGATACGCAGTATTTT. This translates into CASSLGRESITDTQYF. The variable domain in full, with the rest retrieved from reference TRBV5-6 and TRBJ2-3, is DAGVTQSPTHLIKTRGQQVTLRCSPKSGHDTVSWYQQALGQGPQFIFQYYEEEERQRGNFPDRFSGHQFPNYSSELNVNALLLGDSALYLCASSLGRESITDTQYFGPGTRLTVL.

CDR3 amino acids: CASGTGNGYTF. Written as DNA, the CDR3 is TGTGCAAGCGGGACAGGAAATGGCTACACCTTC. This chain links TRBV12-3 or TRBV12-4 with TRBJ1-2, with TRBD1 matching 8 bases. The CDR3 has 11 amino acids.

This clonotype was recorded a few times. The chain combines TRBV6-2 or TRBV6-3 with TRBJ2-7; 8 bases map to TRBD2. The CDR3 length is 14 residues. The ends lost 8 bases at V and 0 bases at J; junction bases unmatched: 6. Germline values: CDR1 MNHEY, CDR2 SVGEGT. CDR3 loop: CASHSGASSYEQYV. The DNA for the CDR3 is TGTGCCAGCCATAGCGGGGCAAGCTCCTACGAGCAGTACGTC.

Only a few counts were recorded for this clonotype. The chain employs TRBV7-2 and TRBJ2-7; tentatively, D is TRBD2 (5 bases). The V gene lost 5 bases and the J gene lost 7 bases, with 9 bases spanning the gap. Germline-derived CDR1 and CDR2 are SGHTA and FQGNSA. CDR3 length equals 11 residues. As DNA, the CDR3 is TGTGCCAGCAGCGGGAGATCGGAGCAGTACTTC. It translates to CASSGRSEQYF.

This clonotype was seen more than once but under ten times. The chain links TRBV28 to TRBJ2-7; 9 nucleotides line up with TRBD2. The J segment lost 6 bases and the V segment lost 7 bases, leaving 10 bases of the junction unmatched. CDR3 length: 14 residues. Germline V CDR1 and CDR2: MDHEN, SYDVKM. The CDR3 protein is CASTFGAGGIEQYF. DNA of the CDR3: TGTGCCAGCACCTTTGGAGCGGGAGGAATCGAGCAGTACTTC.

The chain carries TRBV14 and TRBJ2-1; possibly TRBD2 for D (5 bases). Between the trimmed V and J ends, which lost 4 bases and 8 bases, there was a span of 18 bases. CDR1 SGHDN and CDR2 FVKESK come from the germline V gene. The CDR3 extends over 15 amino acids. As DNA, the CDR3 is TGTGCCAGCAGCCGAGGCGCTACTAGTTCTTATGAGCAGTTCTTC. Its translation: CASSRGATSSYEQFF. The variable domain in full, completed from reference TRBV14 and TRBJ2-1, reads EAGVTQFPSHSVIEKGQTVTLRCDPISGHDNLYWYRRVMGKEIKFLLHFVKESKQDESGMPNNRFLAERTGGTYSTLKVQPAELEDSGVYFCASSRGATSSYEQFFGPGTRLTVL.

The chain recombines TRBV7-9 with TRBJ2-3; maybe TRBD2 (5 bases). V lost 4 bases to trimming and J lost 2 bases, with 10 bases between them. The CDR3 length is 14 residues. Germline CDR1 SEHNR, CDR2 FQNEAQ (reference sequence). DNA of the CDR3: TGTGCCAGCAGCTCTAGCCCTTCCACAGATACGCAGTATTTT. It encodes CASSSSPSTDTQYF.

This sequence joins TRBV18 and TRBJ1-1; maybe TRBD1 (6 bases). V was clipped by 3 bases and J by 8 bases, with 13 bases between them. CDR3 length: 13 amino acids. The V gene's germline CDR1 is KGHSH and CDR2 LQKENI. CDR3 region: CASSPGNRAEAFF. CDR3 DNA: TGTGCCAGCTCACCCGGGAACAGGGCCGAAGCTTTCTTT. Based on the CDR3 plus reference TRBV18 and TRBJ1-1, the full variable domain is NAGVMQNPRHLVRRRGQEARLRCSPMKGHSHVYWYRQLPEEGLKFMVYLQKENIIDESGMPKERFSAEFPKEGPSILRIQQVVRGDSAAYFCASSPGNRAEAFFGQGTRLTVV.

This clonotype has a count of ten or more. The chain is built from TRBV25-1 and TRBJ1-3; D gene uncertain. The V gene lost 5 bases and the J gene lost 4 bases, with 15 bases spanning the gap. CDR3 length: 15 amino acids. Germline V lookup: CDR1 MGHDK, CDR2 SYGVNS. In nucleotides, the CDR3 is TGTGCCAGCAGTACTACTCAAGCGGGGGGAAACACCATATATTTT. Translating gives CASSTTQAGGNTIYF.

This clonotype showed up just a few times. The germline gene is not matched at one end of the junction; a read error may be the cause. This chain joins TRBV14 and TRBJ1-3; no reliable D call. The CDR3 is 16 residues long. Germline V gene lookup returns CDR1 SGHDN and CDR2 FVKESK. The CDR3, as DNA: TGTGCCAGCTGCCAAGATGGGCATCTCTCTGGAAACACCATATATTTT. It specifies CASCQDGHLSGNTIYF.

This chain uses TRBV11-1 with TRBJ2-7; D gene unclear. CDR1 and CDR2 from the germline V gene are SGHAT and FQDESV (reference sequence). This CDR3 region has 14 residues. V was pared by 2 bases and J by 6 bases, with 14 bases between. CDR3 nucleotide sequence: TGTGCCAGCAGCTTAATAGCCGACGCCAGCGAGCAGTACTTC. Protein: CASSLIADASEQYF.

This clonotype was counted ten times or more. This chain joins TRBV6-6 and TRBJ2-3; unclear D gene. CDR1 and CDR2 from the germline V gene are MNHNY and SVGAGI (reference sequence). There are 11 residues in the CDR3. V shed 7 bases and J shed 4 bases, with 6 bases lying between them. The CDR3 region is CASKGADTQYF. CDR3 nucleotide sequence: TGTGCCAGCAAAGGTGCAGATACGCAGTATTTT.

The chain uses TRBV20-1 and TRBJ1-6; D gene uncertain. Germline V CDR1 and CDR2: DFQATT, SNEGSKA (reference sequence). Trimming took off 1 base at V and 9 bases at J, with 7 bases between the two ends. CDR3 length equals 12 residues. The DNA of the CDR3 is TGCAGTGCTAGAGCGGGCGGTTCACCCCTCCACTTT. Its protein is CSARAGGSPLHF.

There are many counts of this clonotype. The chain is built from TRBV20-1 and TRBJ2-7; 14 bases agree with TRBD2. Germline CDR1 DFQATT, CDR2 SNEGSKA (reference sequence). V trimming: 5 bases; J trimming: 4 bases; junction bases outside the gene matches: 10. This CDR3 is 16 amino acids long. In DNA form, the CDR3 reads TGCAGTGCTCCTAACCCCGGGACTAGCGGGGGTTACGAGCAGTACTTC. This translates into CSAPNPGTSGGYEQYF.

This clonotype was found many times. V and J are TRBV7-2 and TRBJ1-5; a weak D match, TRBD1 (5 bases). Germline CDR1 and CDR2: SGHTA and FQGNSA. This CDR3 has 15 residues. The germline V and J ends were trimmed by 2 bases and 2 bases, with 10 bases remaining between them. The CDR3 protein is CASSLRGARNQPQHF. The CDR3 nucleotides are TGTGCCAGCAGCTTAAGAGGGGCCCGCAATCAGCCCCAGCATTTT.

This clonotype has a handful of counts. V is TRBV7-2 and J is TRBJ1-5; D is possibly TRBD1 (5 bases). The V end lost 0 bases, the J end lost 6 bases, and 12 bases lay between the germline ends. The CDR3 is 15 residues long. CDR1 SGHTA and CDR2 FQGNSA come from the germline V gene. The CDR3 loop is CASSLALGATQPQHF. The DNA for the CDR3 is TGTGCCAGCAGCTTAGCGTTAGGGGCGACTCAGCCCCAGCATTTT.

This clonotype was detected many times. The V call is TRBV12-3 or TRBV12-4, the J call TRBJ2-3; 7 bases fit TRBD2. The CDR3 is 15 amino acids. V gave up 7 bases and J gave up 5 bases; unmatched junction bases: 12. The CDR3 region is CASKVSGRALDTQYF. CDR3 sequence (DNA): TGTGCCAGCAAGGTTAGCGGGCGGGCCCTAGATACGCAGTATTTT.

This clonotype turned up a few times. This chain uses TRBV20-1 with TRBJ1-5; tentatively, D is TRBD1 (6 bases). The CDR3 is made up of 13 amino acids. Trimming removed 3 bases at V and 6 bases at J, with 12 bases between. CDR1 DFQATT and CDR2 SNEGSKA come from the germline V gene (reference sequence). DNA for the CDR3: TGCAGTGCTAGTTACCAGGGGAGTCAGCCCCAGCATTTT. Protein sequence: CSASYQGSQPQHF.

The V call is TRBV5-1, the J call TRBJ2-3; 7 bases fit TRBD2. The trim removed 1 base at V and 3 bases at J, leaving 2 bases unmatched. CDR3 size: 14 residues. Germline-derived CDR1 and CDR2 are SGHRS and YFSETQ. The CDR3 region has the DNA TGCGCCAGCAGCTTGAATAGCGGGACAGATACGCAGTATTTT. Encoded protein: CASSLNSGTDTQYF.

There are a few counts of this clonotype. This chain uses TRBV6-2 or TRBV6-3 with TRBJ2-3; the D gene is possibly TRBD2 (6 bases). Trimming took 5 bases from V and 4 from J, leaving 10 bases between them. Germline loops: CDR1 MNHEY, CDR2 SVGEGT. The CDR3 runs to 13 residues. This chain's CDR3 is CASSRRGADTQYF. The CDR3 nucleotides read TGTGCCAGCAGTCGCCGCGGGGCAGATACGCAGTATTTT.

This sequence joins TRBV12-3 or TRBV12-4 and TRBJ2-7; possibly TRBD2 for D (6 bases). The CDR3 loop spans 12 amino acids. The germline V and J ends were trimmed by 7 bases and 1 base, with 8 bases remaining between them. Here the CDR3 reads CASTGGSYEQYF. CDR3 coding DNA: TGTGCCAGCACCGGGGGTTCCTACGAGCAGTACTTC.

The sample holds a few counts of this clonotype. The chain couples TRBV7-2 to TRBJ2-3; D ambiguous. V lost 5 bases, J lost 1 base, and 10 bases lay in between. The germline CDR1 and CDR2 sequences are SGHTA and FQGNSA. This CDR3 has 14 residues. The CDR3 here is CASSTNWGTDTQYF. CDR3 nucleotides: TGTGCCAGCAGCACCAACTGGGGCACAGATACGCAGTATTTT.

V is TRBV20-1 and J is TRBJ2-7; 9 bases map to TRBD1. The germline CDR1 and CDR2 sequences are DFQATT and SNEGSKA (reference sequence). The CDR3 is 14 amino acids. J gave up 6 bases and V 0 bases, and 6 bases lay outside the gene matches. The CDR3 here is CSARDGQGKGEQYV. CDR3 coding DNA: TGCAGTGCTAGAGATGGACAGGGGAAGGGCGAGCAGTACGTC.

This clonotype was counted many times. The chain combines TRBV5-6 with TRBJ1-1; TRBD1 is a possible D gene (5 bases). Germline V CDR1 and CDR2: SGHDT, YYEEEE. The V gene lost 2 bases and the J gene lost 5 bases, with 13 bases spanning the gap. This CDR3 contains 14 residues. The CDR3 spells CASSFRGERTEAFF. CDR3 nucleotide sequence: TGTGCCAGCAGCTTTCGGGGGGAGAGGACTGAAGCTTTCTTT.

This clonotype was observed at least ten times. The rearrangement links TRBV7-9 to TRBJ1-1, with TRBD1 matching over 7 bases. V shed 3 bases, J shed 8 bases, and the junction held 6 bases outside the gene matches. There are 13 residues in the CDR3. Germline assignment: CDR1 SEHNR and CDR2 FQNEAQ (reference sequence). CDR3 residues: CASSFSRGQEAFF. The CDR3 region has the DNA TGTGCCAGCAGCTTTTCTAGGGGACAGGAAGCTTTCTTT.

The genes are TRBV3-1 and TRBJ2-2, with TRBD2 matching over 7 bases. The CDR3 spans 18 residues. Germline CDR1 LGHDT, CDR2 YNNKEL (reference sequence). Germline trimming cut 0 bases from V and 3 bases from J; bases unmatched to any gene: 10. CDR3 DNA sequence: TGTGCCAGCAGCCAAGAGGAGGGAGGGCCCCGGGACACCGGGGAGCTGTTTTTT. This sequence encodes CASSQEEGGPRDTGELFF.